This T cell receptor beta chain was recorded in a study of blood T cell repertoires in COVID-19. Study details: COVID-19 samples, acute and convalescent, were from the United States, Italy and Spain.

Only in-frame clones appear in the TCRdb table, and some are missing; sequencing was by immunoSEQ multiplex PCR. The repertoire holds 95,000 to 150,000 clones, with about 80% as singletons. The sample was peripheral blood. This TCR was recovered from a man in his sixties with active or convalescent COVID-19.

CDR3 sequence: CASSLNYNEQFF. CDR3 DNA sequence: TGTGCCAGCAGCCTTAATTACAATGAGCAGTTCTTC. V gene TRBV7-8 combines with J gene TRBJ2-1, with D unclear. This CDR3 is 12 amino acids long. CDR1 and CDR2 from the germline V gene are SGHVS and FQNEAQ. V was shortened by 5 bases and J by 4 bases, with 6 bases between the two germline ends.